This T cell receptor beta chain was recorded in a study of cytotoxic CD8 clonotypes in ibrutinib-treated CLL. Sequenced by immunoSEQ multiplex PCR; TCRdb stores in-frame clones only, minus some. The sample contains roughly 300,000 clones, around 76% of which appear only once. Trimming stripped 1 base from V and 1 base from J, with 4 bases between. CDR1 is MGHRA and CDR2 is YSYEKL in the germline V gene. The CDR3 spans 13 residues. The sample in question was PBMCs, obtained at disease progression, from a patient treated with ibrutinib. This receptor was taken from a human donor with chronic lymphocytic leukemia. The chain couples TRBV4-1 to TRBJ2-5; D call uncertain. CDR3 region: CASSQVVQETQYF. In nucleotides, the CDR3 is TGCGCCAGCAGCCAAGTTGTCCAAGAGACCCAGTACTTC.